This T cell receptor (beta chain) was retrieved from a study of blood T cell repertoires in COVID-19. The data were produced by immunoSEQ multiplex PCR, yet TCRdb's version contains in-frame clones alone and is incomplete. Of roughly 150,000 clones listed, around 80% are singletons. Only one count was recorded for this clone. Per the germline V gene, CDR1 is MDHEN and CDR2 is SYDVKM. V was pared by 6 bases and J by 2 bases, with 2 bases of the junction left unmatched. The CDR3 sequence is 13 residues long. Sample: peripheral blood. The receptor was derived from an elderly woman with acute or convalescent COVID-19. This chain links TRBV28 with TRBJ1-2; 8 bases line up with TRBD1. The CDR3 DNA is TGTGCCAGCAGCCGGACAGGGAACTATGGCTACACCTTC. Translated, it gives CASSRTGNYGYTF.